This TCR beta chain was profiled in a study of blood T cell repertoires in COVID-19. CDR3 size: 14 residues. Germline V CDR1 and CDR2: ENHRY, SYGVKD. The ends were cut back, 6 bases at V and 3 bases at J, with 13 bases in the middle. Seattle patients were enrolled during active infection and followed longitudinally. Original methodology: Nucleated cell number was recorded as an estimate derived from reference gene primer amplification. Sequenced by immunoSEQ multiplex PCR; TCRdb stores in-frame clones only, minus some. V, J and clone size are taken as reported in that table, and D and trimming were inferred from the DNA itself. The table records about 200,000 clones, roughly 80% of them present only once.

This sequence joins TRBV10-3 and TRBJ2-3, with D uncertain. This receptor was identified in a man aged 55 to 70 with COVID-19, enrolled during active disease. Sequenced sample: peripheral blood. CDR3 coding DNA: TGTGCCATCAGCGAGGAAAGGAGAACAGATACGCAGTATTTT. Its translation is CAISEERRTDTQYF.